This entry features one TCR beta chain sequence. Germline V gives CDR1 SEHNR, CDR2 FQNEAQ (reference sequence). With 6 bases clipped from V and 4 bases from J, the junction kept 5 bases outside the gene matches. The CDR3 sequence is 16 residues long. Original handling: How many nucleated cells were present was estimated from reference gene primer amplification. Measured with immunoSEQ multiplex PCR; TCRdb has only the in-frame clones, and not every one. The V and J calls and clone size were taken over from that table, and D and trimming were inferred from the DNA. Among 35,000 to 50,000 clones listed, about nine tenths were seen once. This entry is derived from a study of blood T cell repertoires in COVID-19. Study in general: Samples taken during acute and convalescent COVID-19 were collected in the United States, Italy and Spain. Sample material is recorded as cDNA or gDNA derived from T cells, B-cell-depleted T cells, or PBMCs.

The receptor's source is a woman older than 75 with active COVID-19. Sequencing was performed on peripheral blood. The J gene is TRBJ2-3, the V gene TRBV7-9, with TRBD2 matching over 15 bases. The CDR3 nucleotides are TGTGCCAGCAGACACGGACTAGCGGGGGGGCCAGATACGCAGTATTTT. Encoded protein: CASRHGLAGGPDTQYF. Full variable domain (remainder filled in from reference TRBV7-9 and TRBJ2-3): DTGVSQNPRHKITKRGQNVTFRCDPISEHNRLYWYRQTLGQGPEFLTYFQNEAQLEKSRLLSDRFSAERPKGSFSTLEIQRTEQGDSAMYLCASRHGLAGGPDTQYFGPGTRLTVL.